This T cell receptor beta chain is drawn from a study of blood T cell repertoires in COVID-19. Germline V lookup: CDR1 MDHEN, CDR2 SYDVKM. The CDR3 length is 15 residues. The J segment lost 4 bases and the V segment lost 5 bases, leaving 8 bases of the junction unmatched. Sequencing used immunoSEQ multiplex PCR; TCRdb keeps in-frame clones, though not all of them. The top ten clones hold less than 2.5% of a sample with over 200,000 clones, roughly 88% of them seen once. Membership in each cohort depended on participant-reported clinical history. Before being deemed recovered, Cohort 3 donors had two negative PCRs, clearance, or symptom resolution.

The rearrangement joins TRBV28 to TRBJ1-2; 9 bases are shared with TRBD1. Sequenced: PBMCs or T cells enriched from blood (not recorded which). The TCR sequence derives from a woman aged 45-65 years who had recovered from COVID-19. CDR3 loop: CASSIPGQGIYGYTF. CDR3 coding DNA: TGTGCCAGCAGTATCCCGGGACAGGGAATCTATGGCTACACCTTC.